The next 21 T cell receptor beta chains were all read from a single sample in a study. TCRdb fed the reads into MiXCR, producing one record per CDR3 protein. The sample includes 5,500 to 7,500 distinct CDR3 sequences, around 9.1% seen only once; the top ten take 5% to 6.5%. Sequenced: CD4+ T cells from synovial fluid. These TCRs come from a human donor with rheumatoid arthritis.

The table lists this clonotype with many counts. The chain combines TRBV7-2 with TRBJ1-6; D gene unclear. Germline-derived CDR1 and CDR2 are SGHTA and FQGNSA. The length of the CDR3 is 15 residues. Between the trimmed V and J ends, which lost 1 base and 4 bases, there was a span of 8 bases. The CDR3 protein is CASSLGSGYNSPLHF. CDR3 in DNA: TGTGCCAGCAGCTTAGGATCGGGATATAATTCACCCCTCCACTTT.

At least ten counts were recorded for this clonotype. The chain joins TRBV4-1 to TRBJ2-3; 9 nucleotides align to TRBD2. Looked up from germline, CDR1 is MGHRA and CDR2 is YSYEKL. Losses at the gene ends were 1 base for V and 3 bases for J; bases not matched to a gene: 11. This CDR3 region has 18 residues. Here the CDR3 reads CASSQAYRSGSGTDTQYF. CDR3 bases: TGCGCCAGCAGCCAAGCTTACCGTAGCGGGAGTGGGACAGATACGCAGTATTTT.

This clonotype was detected ten times or more. The genes are TRBV7-2 and TRBJ2-7, with 7 bases matching TRBD1. Germline CDR1 is SGHTA and CDR2 is FQGNSA. This CDR3 contains 16 residues. The V gene end was trimmed by 5 bases and the J gene end by 3 bases; junction bases not matched to a gene: 13. CDR3 coding DNA: TGTGCCAGCAGCCCCCCGACATTCAGGGGGATCTACGAGCAGTACTTC. Translation: CASSPPTFRGIYEQYF.

This clonotype was detected a few times. This chain links TRBV28 with TRBJ1-4; maybe TRBD1 (5 bases). The V gene lost 6 bases and the J gene lost 10 bases, with 18 bases spanning the gap. Germline CDR1 reads MDHEN; CDR2 reads SYDVKM. CDR3 length: 14 residues. CDR3 in DNA: TGTGCCAGCAGGCCATGGGCAGGGTTCCGAAAACTGTTTTTT. It translates to CASRPWAGFRKLFF.

This clonotype ranks as medium-sized. The V call is TRBV7-9, the J call TRBJ1-1, with D possibly being TRBD1 (5 bases). V lost 5 bases and J lost 6, with 13 bases in between. The CDR3 loop spans 13 amino acids. Germline V gene data show CDR1 as SEHNR and CDR2 as FQNEAQ (reference sequence). CDR3 in amino acids: CASSPGFGAEAFF. CDR3 nucleotide sequence: TGTGCCAGCAGCCCAGGGTTTGGTGCTGAAGCTTTCTTT.

This clonotype was seen at least ten times. The chain uses TRBV2 and TRBJ2-1; no firm D call. V was trimmed by 7 bases and J by 10 bases, leaving 14 bases between them. Germline V gene data show CDR1 as SNHLY and CDR2 as FYNNEI. CDR3 length equals 12 residues. The DNA of the CDR3 is TGTGCCAGCACCGAGGTCTTTGGGGAGCAGTTCTTC. This codes for CASTEVFGEQFF. Combining the CDR3 with reference TRBV2 and TRBJ2-1 gives the whole variable domain EPEVTQTPSHQVTQMGQEVILRCVPISNHLYFYWYRQILGQKVEFLVSFYNNEISEKSEIFDDQFSVERPDGSNFTLKIRSTKLEDSAMYFCASTEVFGEQFFGPGTRLTVL.

This clonotype was detected many times. This chain joins TRBV11-1 and TRBJ2-5; TRBD1 matches 10 bases. V lost 5 bases, J lost 3 bases, and 9 bases stayed unmatched. Germline V CDR1 and CDR2: SGHAT, FQDESV (reference sequence). The CDR3 consists of 16 residues. CDR3: CASSRTGQGLEETQYF. CDR3 DNA sequence: TGTGCCAGCAGCCGAACGGGACAGGGGCTGGAAGAGACCCAGTACTTC.

The V and J genes are TRBV10-3 and TRBJ2-1; 9 bases line up with TRBD2. The CDR3 runs 16 residues. Germline V gene lookup returns CDR1 ENHRY and CDR2 SYGVKD. The trim removed 4 bases at V and 6 bases at J, leaving 10 bases unmatched. CDR3 coding DNA: TGTGCCATCAGTGTATCGGGACTAGCAAACGGCAATGAGCAGTTCTTC. Amino acid sequence: CAISVSGLANGNEQFF.

The rearrangement joins TRBV18 to TRBJ2-1, with a possible D match to TRBD2 (6 bases). This CDR3 is 14 amino acids long. V lost 6 bases and J 1 base, leaving 10 bases between the germline ends. Germline values: CDR1 KGHSH, CDR2 LQKENI. The CDR3 here is CASSVGTSYNEQFF. CDR3 nucleotide sequence: TGTGCCAGCTCGGTTGGGACTTCCTACAATGAGCAGTTCTTC.

This clonotype was counted a few times. The chain employs TRBV18 and TRBJ2-1; 9 bases agree with TRBD2. Germline V gene sequence: CDR1 KGHSH, CDR2 LQKENI. The CDR3 consists of 16 residues. Germline trimming cut 2 bases from V and 5 bases from J; bases unmatched to any gene: 7. CDR3 protein: CASSPMELAGHNEQFF. In DNA, the CDR3 is TGTGCCAGCTCACCAATGGAACTAGCGGGTCACAATGAGCAGTTCTTC.

In this sample, this clonotype is medium-sized. The chain uses TRBV7-3 and TRBJ1-2, with D uncertain. V shed 6 bases and J shed 3 bases, with 11 bases lying between them. The CDR3 has 13 residues. Germline CDR1 and CDR2: SGHTA and FQGTGA. The CDR3 DNA is TGTGCCAGCAGGTCCCGAGGAGACTATGGCTACACCTTC. This encodes CASRSRGDYGYTF.

There are many counts of this clonotype. The rearrangement joins TRBV7-2 to TRBJ2-2; no definite D call. The CDR3 has 14 residues. Germline V CDR1 and CDR2: SGHTA, FQGNSA. V shed 5 bases and J shed 8 bases, with 15 bases lying between them. Here the CDR3 reads CASSPDRVSGELFF. The CDR3 coding sequence is TGTGCCAGCAGCCCGGACCGAGTTTCAGGGGAGCTGTTTTTT.

This clonotype has at least ten counts. This chain links TRBV20-1 with TRBJ1-4; unclear D gene. Germline CDR1 and CDR2: DFQATT and SNEGSKA (reference sequence). Deletions cut 0 bases from V and 8 bases from J, with 13 bases between. The CDR3 consists of 14 residues. CDR3 amino acids: CSARDPMGSEKLFF. For the CDR3, the DNA is TGCAGTGCTAGAGATCCGATGGGAAGCGAAAAACTGTTTTTT.

By share, this clonotype counts as medium-sized. This chain joins TRBV3-1 and TRBJ2-7; 8 bases align to TRBD1. The CDR3 has 15 residues. Per the germline V gene, CDR1 is LGHDT and CDR2 is YNNKEL (reference sequence). V gave up 1 base and J gave up 3 bases; unmatched junction bases: 5. Written as DNA, the CDR3 is TGTGCCAGCAGCCAAGCGGCAGGGGGCTTCTACGAGCAGTACTTC. Protein product: CASSQAAGGFYEQYF.

By its share, this clonotype is medium-sized (0.01 to 0.1%). This chain links TRBV28 with TRBJ2-1, with a possible D match to TRBD2 (6 bases). CDR1 is MDHEN, CDR2 SYDVKM, per germline. V dropped 5 bases and J dropped 7 bases, with 18 bases sitting between them. The CDR3 is 15 amino acids. The CDR3 nucleotides read TGTGCCAGCAGTATAACCGGCCTCCGGGGGAATGAGCAGTTCTTC. This encodes CASSITGLRGNEQFF.

Relative to its sample, this clonotype is medium-sized. This chain's CDR3 is CASSLQALGNTEAFF. CDR3 nucleotide sequence: TGTGCCAGCAGCCTACAGGCTTTGGGGAACACTGAAGCTTTCTTT. J is TRBJ1-1 and V is TRBV7-9; tentative D call: TRBD1 (5 bases). There are 15 residues in the CDR3. Trimming shortened V by 5 bases and J by 1 base, and 14 bases separated the two germline ends. Germline CDR1 and CDR2: SEHNR and FQNEAQ (reference sequence).

Judged by abundance, this clonotype is medium-sized. The V call is TRBV13, the J call TRBJ1-1; D unclear. The V end was cut by 4 bases, the J end by 1 base, with 13 bases between. The CDR3 sequence is 15 residues long. Germline V gene sequence: CDR1 PRHDT, CDR2 FYEKMQ (reference sequence). CDR3 bases: TGTGCCAGCAGCTCCTCACGGGGTGGGAACACTGAAGCTTTCTTT. It encodes CASSSSRGGNTEAFF.

This clonotype has a count of ten or more. The chain's CDR3 is CASSLQGATGYGYTF. In DNA form, the CDR3 reads TGTGCCAGCAGCTTACAGGGGGCGACAGGCTATGGCTACACCTTC. The V gene is TRBV7-9, the J gene TRBJ1-2; TRBD1 agrees at 8 bases. In germline, CDR1 is SEHNR, CDR2 FQNEAQ (reference sequence). The V gene end was trimmed by 2 bases and the J gene end by 4 bases; junction bases not matched to a gene: 6. This CDR3 has 15 residues.

Many counts were recorded for this clonotype. The rearrangement joins TRBV19 to TRBJ2-5, with unresolved D. The CDR3 runs to 9 residues. Germline CDR1 LNHDA, CDR2 SQIVND (reference sequence). Trimming cost V 11 bases and J 6 bases, with 7 bases left between them. Here the CDR3 DNA reads TGTGCCGCGGTGAAGACCCAGTACTTC. It encodes CAAVKTQYF.

In its sample, this clonotype was seen many times. The chain has TRBV7-2 and TRBJ2-1; TRBD2 matches at 10 bases. With V trimmed by 4 bases and J by 2 bases, 11 bases remained unmatched. The CDR3 runs to 18 residues. Germline V gene sequence: CDR1 SGHTA, CDR2 FQGNSA. The DNA for the CDR3 is TGTGCCAGCAGCTCCCCTTCCTCTAGCGGGAGTACCTACAATGAGCAGTTCTTC. This sequence encodes CASSSPSSSGSTYNEQFF.

This clonotype was recorded a few times. The chain carries TRBV18 and TRBJ2-3; D gene ambiguous. The CDR3 sequence is 14 residues long. Trimming cost V 3 bases and J 5 bases, with 12 bases left between them. Germline assignment: CDR1 KGHSH and CDR2 LQKENI. CDR3 in DNA: TGTGCCAGCTCACCGAACTCAAACGGAGATACGCAGTATTTT. Its protein product is CASSPNSNGDTQYF.